This TCR beta chain was documented in a study of blood T cell repertoires in COVID-19. For the study at large: COVID-19 samples from acute and convalescent phases originated in the United States, Italy and Spain.

The CDR3 totals 17 residues. Germline loops: CDR1 MNHEY, CDR2 SVGEGT. With 2 bases clipped from V and 1 base from J, the junction kept 8 bases outside the gene matches. TCRdb keeps only in-frame clones here, not all; method: immunoSEQ multiplex PCR. This repertoire shows some 200,000 clones, about 91% found once; its top ten account for 1.5%. The rearrangement joins TRBV6-2 or TRBV6-3 to TRBJ1-5, with 7 positions matching TRBD1. This TCR derives from a man aged 18 to 30 with active or convalescent COVID-19. Input material: peripheral blood. The CDR3 nucleotides are TGTGCCAGCAGTTACGTGGCAGGGGGTCTGAGCAATCAGCCCCAGCATTTT. Translation gives CASSYVAGGLSNQPQHF.